The text below deals with one T cell receptor beta chain. The record originates from a study of technical replicates of blood from a few donors. The CDR3 sequence is 13 residues long. Germline CDR1 reads KGHSH; CDR2 reads LQKENI. V gave up 3 bases and J gave up 6 bases, with 11 bases separating them. This table comes from immunoSEQ multiplex PCR, and its TCRdb copy is limited to in-frame clones, with some not included. This sample carries about 73,000 clones, 90% of them seen once, and the ten largest clones take 4.7%. Sequencing was done on a sample of PBMCs. This clonotype originated in a human donor in good health. Some clones in this sample may be carry-over from other donors' samples. J is TRBJ1-1 and V is TRBV18; D unresolved. This CDR3 is CASSPPSRAEAFF. The CDR3 DNA is TGTGCCAGCTCACCGCCCTCGCGGGCTGAAGCTTTCTTT.